The clone carrying this T cell receptor (beta chain) has a handful of counts. Some clones are missing from TCRdb's copy, which holds only in-frame ones; the method was immunoSEQ multiplex PCR. The table shows about 22,000 clones, with roughly 92% occurring only once. This specimen comes from a study of brain T cells in children with intractable seizures. The CDR3 is made up of 15 amino acids. Trimming stripped 5 bases from V and 3 bases from J, with 15 bases between. In germline, CDR1 is PRHDT, CDR2 FYEKMQ (reference sequence). This clonotype was sampled from a boy under 18 with focal cortical dysplasia and intractable seizures. The chain is built from TRBV13 and TRBJ2-3; tentatively, D is TRBD1 (6 bases). The specimen was peripheral blood, collected at surgery. The CDR3 bases are TGTGCCAGCAGCGCCCCCAAGCAGGGGACAGATACGCAGTATTTT. Translating gives CASSAPKQGTDTQYF.